The text below deals with one T cell receptor (beta chain). The data originate from a study of technical replicates of blood from a few donors. Sequenced by immunoSEQ multiplex PCR; TCRdb stores in-frame clones only, minus some. The top ten hold 4% to 4.5% of the sample, which has some 56,000 clones, about 93% seen once. Sequenced sample: PBMCs. The sequence derives from a human donor in good health. Some clones in this sample may be carry-over from other donors' samples.

CDR3 protein: CASSLASRGEQFF. The DNA for the CDR3 is TGTGCCAGCAGCTTAGCCTCAAGGGGGGAGCAGTTCTTC. The J gene is TRBJ2-1, the V gene TRBV7-8, with a tentative D call TRBD1 (6 bases). This CDR3 has 13 residues. Between the trimmed V and J ends, which lost 0 bases and 10 bases, there was a span of 10 bases. Germline CDR1 is SGHVS and CDR2 is FQNEAQ.